This TCR beta chain emerged from a study of shared clonotypes between healthy human individuals. Profiling relied on immunoSEQ multiplex PCR, and the TCRdb table lists in-frame clones only, not all of them. The sample includes approximately 1.9 million clones, around 93% seen only once; the top ten take over 1.5%. This clone was counted a single time. The naive CD8 subset, CD45RO-negative cells positively selected for CCR7, excluded terminally differentiated effector memory CD45RA+ cells. The CDR3 totals 13 residues. Trimming removed 6 bases from V and 3 bases from J, with 11 bases in between. Germline lookup yields CDR1 MNHNS and CDR2 SASEGT.

The clonotype was recovered from a man aged 18 to 29 in good health. Some clones in this sample may be carry-over from other donors' samples. This chain links TRBV6-1 with TRBJ1-1; TRBD1 is a possible D gene (6 bases). The sequencing input was naive CD8+ T cells from PBMCs. CDR3 amino acids: CASRNRVHTEAFF. In DNA, the CDR3 is TGTGCCAGCAGAAACAGGGTGCACACTGAAGCTTTCTTT.